This T cell receptor beta chain was documented in a study of T cell responses to AZD1222 COVID-19 vaccine. Concerning this clone itself: No antigen is known for it.

TCRdb keeps only in-frame clones here, not all; method: immunoSEQ multiplex PCR. The table records approximately 96,000 clones, 86% of them present only once. Findings and caveats of the study: Researchers report vaccine-associated CD4 TCRs spanning spike, with dominance at 160-218 and 743-854. In a largely white British group with more females than males, clonal diversity was possibly underestimated. Among those given AZD1222, only five to seven were seropositive at baseline.

The TCR comes from an adult who received the AZD1222 COVID-19 vaccine. The sequences come from peripheral blood, collected 28 days after the second AZD1222 dose.

The CDR3 bases are TGCGCCAGCAGCCAAGCGAACAGGGGATCGAGTGGCTACACCTTC. Its protein is CASSQANRGSSGYTF. V gene TRBV4-1 combines with J gene TRBJ1-2; 7 nucleotides line up with TRBD1. V dropped 1 base and J dropped 7; count of bases not matched to a gene: 9. CDR3 length: 15 amino acids. CDR1 MGHRA and CDR2 YSYEKL come from the germline V gene.